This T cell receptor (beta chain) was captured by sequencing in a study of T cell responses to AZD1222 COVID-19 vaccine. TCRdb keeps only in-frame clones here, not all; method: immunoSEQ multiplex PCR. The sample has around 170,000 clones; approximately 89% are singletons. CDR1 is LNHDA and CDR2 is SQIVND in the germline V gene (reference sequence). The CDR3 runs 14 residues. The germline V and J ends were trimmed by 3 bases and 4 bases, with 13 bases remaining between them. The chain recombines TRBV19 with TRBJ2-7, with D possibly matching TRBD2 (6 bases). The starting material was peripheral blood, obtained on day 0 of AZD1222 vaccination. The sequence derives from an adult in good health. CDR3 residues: CASSMGGTRYEQYF. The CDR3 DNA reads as TGTGCCAGTAGTATGGGGGGAACCCGATACGAGCAGTACTTC.